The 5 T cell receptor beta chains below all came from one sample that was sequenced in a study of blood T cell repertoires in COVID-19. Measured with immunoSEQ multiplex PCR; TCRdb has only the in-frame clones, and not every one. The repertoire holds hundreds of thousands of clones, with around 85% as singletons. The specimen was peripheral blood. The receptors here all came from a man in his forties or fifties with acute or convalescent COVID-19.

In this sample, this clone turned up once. The CDR3 protein is CATSDLGAGANVLTF. DNA of the CDR3: TGTGCCACCAGTGATTTAGGAGCCGGGGCCAACGTCCTGACTTTC. This sequence joins TRBV24-1 and TRBJ2-6; D remains unclear. This CDR3 has 15 residues. Trimming shortened V by 1 base and J by 4 bases, and 7 bases separated the two germline ends. CDR1 is KGHDR, CDR2 SFDVKD, per germline.

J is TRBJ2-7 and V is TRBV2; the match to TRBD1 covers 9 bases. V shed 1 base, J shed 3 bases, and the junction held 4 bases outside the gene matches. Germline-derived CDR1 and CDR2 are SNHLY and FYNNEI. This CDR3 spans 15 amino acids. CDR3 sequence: CASSEGDRGYYEQYF. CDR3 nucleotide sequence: TGTGCCAGCAGTGAAGGTGACAGGGGGTACTACGAGCAGTACTTC. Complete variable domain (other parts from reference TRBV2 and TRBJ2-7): EPEVTQTPSHQVTQMGQEVILRCVPISNHLYFYWYRQILGQKVEFLVSFYNNEISEKSEIFDDQFSVERPDGSNFTLKIRSTKLEDSAMYFCASSEGDRGYYEQYFGPGTRLTVT.

This CDR3 is CASSRGLAGIAQETQYF. The CDR3 coding sequence is TGTGCCAGCAGCCGTGGACTAGCGGGCATTGCCCAAGAGACCCAGTACTTC. V and J are TRBV9 and TRBJ2-5; 11 bases line up with TRBD2. V lost 4 bases to trimming and J lost 1 base; unmatched junction nucleotides: 9. This CDR3 has 17 residues. CDR1 and CDR2 from the germline V gene are SGDLS and YYNGEE.

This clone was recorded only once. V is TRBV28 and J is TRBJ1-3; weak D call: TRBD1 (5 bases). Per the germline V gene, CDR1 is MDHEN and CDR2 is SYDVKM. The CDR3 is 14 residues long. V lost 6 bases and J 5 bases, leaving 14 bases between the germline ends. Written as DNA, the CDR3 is TGTGCCAGCAGAGATCACCAGGGTCGAAACACCATATATTTT. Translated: CASRDHQGRNTIYF.

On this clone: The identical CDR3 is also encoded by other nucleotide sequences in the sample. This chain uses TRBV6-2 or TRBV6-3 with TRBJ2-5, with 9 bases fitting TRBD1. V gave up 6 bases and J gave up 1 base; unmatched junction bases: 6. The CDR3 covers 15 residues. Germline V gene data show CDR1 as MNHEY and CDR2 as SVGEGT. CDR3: CASSRQGVPQETQYF. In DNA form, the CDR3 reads TGTGCCAGCAGCAGACAGGGGGTCCCCCAAGAGACCCAGTACTTC.